The T cell receptor beta chain under discussion was sequenced for a study of technical replicates of blood from four donors. Germline V gene lookup returns CDR1 SNHLY and CDR2 FYNNEI. This CDR3 region has 17 residues. The J segment lost 4 bases and the V segment lost 4 bases, leaving 11 bases of the junction unmatched. Method: immunoSEQ multiplex PCR; TCRdb's copy keeps in-frame clones and lacks some. The sample carries about 82,000 clones, approximately 94% recorded once. This chain joins TRBV2 and TRBJ2-1, with TRBD2 matching over 9 bases. The sequence derives from a human donor in good health. Sequencing was carried out using T cells isolated from PBMCs. The CDR3 here is CASSARLADNPYNEQFF. In nucleotides, the CDR3 is TGTGCCAGCAGTGCCCGACTAGCGGATAATCCTTACAATGAGCAGTTCTTC.